The entry that follows covers one T cell receptor beta chain sequence. Its antigen is not identified. Every subset's genomic DNA went evenly onto several immunoSEQ plates. Assay: immunoSEQ multiplex PCR; the TCRdb copy retains only in-frame clones and omits some. The profile shows more than 90,000 clones, 67% of them singletons. This sample is drawn from a study of shared clonotypes between healthy human individuals. Regarding the study as a whole: Sharing across four donors was seen in 4% to 5.5% of naive CD4 clonotypes. Donors were few, which limited the genetic and exposure-history diversity represented.

This clonotype was sampled from a man aged 30 to 39 in good health. Specimen: memory CD8+ T cells sorted from blood. Documented subset: CD45RO+ cells pooled with CCR7-negative TemRA cells.

The CDR3 reads CASSLGSGLPTDTQYF. The DNA of the CDR3 is TGTGCCAGCAGCTTAGGATCAGGTTTACCCACAGATACGCAGTATTTT. This chain links TRBV11-2 with TRBJ2-3; no firm D call. Trimming removed 1 base at V and 2 bases at J, with 13 bases between. CDR1 is SGHAT, CDR2 FQNNGV, per germline. The CDR3 sequence is 16 residues long.